This TCR beta chain was captured in a study of blood T cell repertoires in COVID-19 (dated by TCRdb to 2020 to 2021). Turning to the overall study: Samples covering the acute and convalescent phases of COVID-19 were provided by collaborators in the United States, Italy and Spain. The samples were drawn from two sources: the first 160 participants of the ongoing ImmuneRACE study, and 950 to 1,500 subjects contributed by 6 global collaborators. Where HLA class I and class II types were available, the types were taken from metadata supplied by the sample provider, not from assay-based typing. Nearly every sample came with metadata listing a de-identified subject ID, COVID-19 status, age in years and sex. The material from the prospective study consisted of cDNA or gDNA derived from T cells, B-cell-depleted T cells, or PBMCs. The repertoires were released in a freely available public database intended as a resource for research on the immune response to SARS-CoV-2. Deeply sampled blood TCRbeta repertoires from subjects exposed to, actively infected with, or recovered from COVID-19 were included in the dataset.

The immunoSEQ Assay, a bias-controlled multiplex PCR, was used to amplify TCRbeta CDR3 regions from genomic DNA. The original methods were these. Nucleated cell counts per sample were estimated from amplification of reference gene primers within the assay. Sequence reads were collapsed and filtered to measure the absolute abundance of every unique TCRbeta CDR3 rearrangement. For each sample, productive Simpson clonality was calculated as the square root of Simpson's diversity index over productive rearrangements. Entries here come from immuneACCESS through TCRdb and include only in-frame sequences with V and J called. Some clones fail to appear in such tables; in the studies checked, an unresolved V gene covers under half of the shortfall, and the cause of the remainder is unknown. V, J and clone size reflect that table, while D and trimming were determined from the DNA. The sample profile shows roughly 110,000 clones; more than 70% of them were found once. The top ten clones comprise about 4.3% of the sample.

Collaborating institutions collected whole blood in K2EDTA tubes following their own protocols. For TCRbeta analysis, collaborator samples were shipped as frozen whole blood, as isolated PBMCs, or as DNA extracted from either sample type. Comments on this clone: This receptor's antigen is unknown. The sample holds no much larger clone one base away, and base qualities are not on file. Distinct nucleotide sequences in the sample also encode this CDR3.

Study-wide conclusions, independent of this receptor: The quantity of clinical and demographic metadata differed by source and by participant and was supplied without curation.

CDR3 length: 13 amino acids, cysteine to phenylalanine. The CDR3 DNA has 39 bases and is translated from base 1. CDR1 SGHRS and CDR2 YFSETQ are derived from the germline V gene. Trimming takes 0 bases from V and 0 bases from J, and the germline ends sit 4 bases apart. This receptor was taken from a man between 65 and 80 years old with acute or convalescent COVID-19. Sequenced material: peripheral blood. The rearrangement combines TRBV5-1 with TRBJ2-7; too little of a D gene remains to name it. In nucleotide form, the sequence is TGCGCCAGCAGCTTGGCGGGCTCCTACGAGCAGTACTTC. It is translated as CASSLAGSYEQYF.